The next 15 T cell receptor beta chains were all read from a single sample in a study of cytomegalovirus exposure and HLA in healthy donors. The protocol was immunoSEQ multiplex PCR, while the TCRdb copy is restricted to in-frame clones and leaves out a portion. The sample shows approximately 97,000 clones, around 93% of them seen only once. Source material: PBMCs. The receptors come from a woman younger than 45 in good health and CMV-seropositive.

To note about this clone: This specimen includes other DNA sequences encoding the same CDR3. The chain joins TRBV28 to TRBJ1-4; 7 bases map to TRBD1. J was trimmed by 0 bases and V by 4 bases; bases with no gene match: 2. Per the germline V gene, CDR1 is MDHEN and CDR2 is SYDVKM. The CDR3 runs to 15 residues. The CDR3 loop is CASSSGGATNEKLFF. The CDR3 DNA follows: TGTGCCAGCAGTTCAGGGGGTGCAACTAATGAAAAACTGTTTTTT.

This clone showed up just once. V and J are TRBV4-3 and TRBJ2-1; D is perhaps TRBD2 (5 bases). Trimming pared 0 bases from V and 0 bases from J, leaving 12 bases between. This CDR3 comprises 17 residues. Germline V lookup: CDR1 LGHNA, CDR2 YSLEER. The CDR3 sequence is CASSQEESGSSYNEQFF. CDR3 coding DNA: TGCGCCAGCAGCCAAGAAGAAAGCGGAAGCTCCTACAATGAGCAGTTCTTC.

The J gene is TRBJ2-5, the V gene TRBV2; D is ambiguous. The V end was cut by 3 bases, the J end by 7 bases, with 15 bases between. CDR3 length: 14 amino acids. The germline gives CDR1 SNHLY, CDR2 FYNNEI. The DNA for the CDR3 is TGTGCCAGCAGTGATTACACCAGTCCGGGGACCCAGTACTTC. It specifies CASSDYTSPGTQYF.

This sequence joins TRBV2 and TRBJ2-7; 7 nucleotides agree with TRBD1. The germline V gene encodes CDR1 SNHLY and CDR2 FYNNEI. There are 14 residues in the CDR3. J gave up 4 bases and V 6 bases, and 9 bases lay outside the gene matches. CDR3 DNA: TGTGCCAGCAGCGCTCAGACAGGGTGGTACGAGCAGTACTTC. Its protein product is CASSAQTGWYEQYF.

This clone came up once. This rearrangement joins TRBV18 to TRBJ1-1, with D hard to call. V lost 3 bases to trimming and J lost 4 bases, with 6 bases between them. In germline, CDR1 is KGHSH, CDR2 LQKENI. This CDR3 is built from 12 residues. CDR3 nucleotides: TGTGCCAGCTCACCGGTCGGCACTGAAGCTTTCTTT. It codes for CASSPVGTEAFF.

This clone was counted only a few times. The chain carries TRBV27 and TRBJ1-4, with D perhaps TRBD1 (6 bases). Germline CDR1 reads MNHEY; CDR2 reads SMNVEV (reference sequence). The CDR3 sequence is 15 residues long. V lost 6 bases and J lost 7, with 18 bases in between. The CDR3: CASSLRGSTFEKLFF. CDR3 DNA sequence: TGTGCCAGCAGCCTCAGGGGCTCTACCTTTGAAAAACTGTTTTTT.

The rearrangement links TRBV19 to TRBJ1-3; D perhaps matches TRBD1 (6 bases). This CDR3 spans 14 amino acids. The germline CDR1 and CDR2 sequences are LNHDA and SQIVND (reference sequence). V was cut by 5 bases and J by 3 bases, with 11 bases left in between. The CDR3 protein is CASSVDRLGNTIYF. In nucleotides, the CDR3 is TGTGCCAGTAGTGTCGACAGGCTTGGAAACACCATATATTTT.

The chain combines TRBV18 with TRBJ1-1; 8 nucleotides match TRBD1. The germline V gene has CDR1 KGHSH and CDR2 LQKENI. The trim removed 3 bases at V and 2 bases at J, leaving 5 bases unmatched. This CDR3 is built from 15 residues. CDR3: CASSPPTGENTEAFF. The CDR3 nucleotides are TGTGCCAGCTCACCGCCGACAGGGGAAAACACTGAAGCTTTCTTT. The entire variable domain, with the rest obtained from reference TRBV18 and TRBJ1-1, is as follows: NAGVMQNPRHLVRRRGQEARLRCSPMKGHSHVYWYRQLPEEGLKFMVYLQKENIIDESGMPKERFSAEFPKEGPSILRIQQVVRGDSAAYFCASSPPTGENTEAFFGQGTRLTVV.

The chain's CDR3 is CASSPRFGTENIQYF. The DNA for the CDR3 is TGTGCCAGCAGCCCCCGTTTCGGGACAGAAAACATTCAGTACTTC. The V call is TRBV5-8, the J call TRBJ2-4; 7 bases line up with TRBD1. Germline-derived CDR1 and CDR2 are SGHTS and YDEGEE. J was trimmed by 5 bases and V by 4 bases; bases with no gene match: 9. The CDR3 has 15 amino acids.

V gene TRBV2 combines with J gene TRBJ2-7; a possible D gene is TRBD1 (6 bases). Trimming stripped 7 bases from V and 1 base from J, with 14 bases between. The CDR3 consists of 14 residues. Germline V CDR1 and CDR2: SNHLY, FYNNEI. The CDR3 protein is CASTPRTVSYEQYF. CDR3 sequence (DNA): TGTGCCAGCACACCTAGGACAGTTTCCTACGAGCAGTACTTC.

This clone showed up just a few times. The V and J genes are TRBV9 and TRBJ2-2; no reliable D call. The CDR3 contains 12 residues. The V end was cut by 4 bases, the J end by 10 bases, with 11 bases between. Looked up from germline, CDR1 is SGDLS and CDR2 is YYNGEE. Written as DNA, the CDR3 is TGTGCCAGCAGCCTATCCACCACGGAGCTGTTTTTT. It codes for CASSLSTTELFF.

The rearrangement uses TRBV9 and TRBJ2-5, with 11 positions matching TRBD2. The germline V gene has CDR1 SGDLS and CDR2 YYNGEE. V gave up 2 bases and J gave up 1 base; unmatched junction bases: 4. The CDR3 runs 16 residues. CDR3 sequence: CASSVTSGIPQETQYF. Here the CDR3 DNA reads TGTGCCAGCAGCGTGACTAGCGGGATCCCCCAAGAGACCCAGTACTTC.

This chain links TRBV6-5 with TRBJ2-5, with TRBD1 matching 9 bases. Trimming took 3 bases from V and 4 from J; bases not matched to a gene: 6. The germline V gene has CDR1 MNHEY and CDR2 SVGAGI. The CDR3 has 15 amino acids. The CDR3 DNA reads TGTGCCAGCAGTTATTCCGGGACAGGGAGAGAGACCCAGTACTTC. Protein product: CASSYSGTGRETQYF.

The rearrangement links TRBV9 to TRBJ1-2; D might be TRBD1 (5 bases). Trimming shortened V by 2 bases and J by 8 bases, and 22 bases separated the two germline ends. The V gene's germline CDR1 is SGDLS and CDR2 YYNGEE. This CDR3 comprises 16 residues. CDR3 protein: CASSVDARPSGRGYTF. The CDR3, as DNA: TGTGCCAGCAGCGTCGACGCCCGGCCCTCAGGGAGGGGCTACACCTTC. Combining the CDR3 with reference TRBV9 and TRBJ1-2 gives the whole variable domain DSGVTQTPKHLITATGQRVTLRCSPRSGDLSVYWYQQSLDQGLQFLIQYYNGEERAKGNILERFSAQQFPDLHSELNLSSLELGDSALYFCASSVDARPSGRGYTFGSGTRLTVV.

This chain connects TRBV29-1 to TRBJ2-7; weak D call: TRBD1 (6 bases). Germline CDR1 reads SQVTM; CDR2 reads ANQGSEA. Trimming took 3 bases from V and 2 from J, leaving 14 bases between them. CDR3 size: 14 residues. The CDR3 DNA is TGCAGCGTTGAGGTCGGGCAGGGGACCTACGAGCAGTACTTC. This codes for CSVEVGQGTYEQYF.